The 5 T cell receptor beta chains reported below all come from one sample, sequenced in a study of cytomegalovirus exposure and HLA in healthy donors. 13 Jbeta primers and 60 Vbeta primers were used for the PCR. Libraries were prepared by immunoSEQ multiplex PCR; TCRdb keeps only in-frame clonotypes and omits some of them. The table shows 90,000 to 130,000 clones, with more than 60% occurring only once. Specimen: PBMCs. The receptors derive from a man between 25 and 39 years old in good health and CMV-seropositive.

The V call is TRBV2, the J call TRBJ1-3, with 7 bases identical to TRBD1. Germline CDR1 is SNHLY and CDR2 is FYNNEI. CDR3 length: 14 residues. V shed 6 bases, J shed 7 bases, and the junction held 9 bases outside the gene matches. CDR3 residues: CASRDDRVGNTIYF. CDR3 sequence (DNA): TGTGCCAGCAGGGATGACAGGGTCGGGAACACCATATATTTT.

This clone showed up just a few times. J is TRBJ2-3 and V is TRBV30; D perhaps matches TRBD2 (5 bases). Between the trimmed V and J ends, which lost 4 bases and 0 bases, there was a span of 17 bases. The CDR3 covers 16 residues. The V gene's germline CDR1 is GTSNPN and CDR2 SVGIG (reference sequence). The CDR3 here is CAWNFGLGGSTDTQYF. CDR3 DNA: TGTGCCTGGAATTTTGGACTTGGCGGCAGCACAGATACGCAGTATTTT.

This sequence joins TRBV12-5 and TRBJ2-7; 7 bases line up with TRBD1. V lost 1 base and J lost 1; bases outside the gene matches: 7. The CDR3 is 16 residues long. Germline lookup yields CDR1 LGHNT and CDR2 FRNRAP. The CDR3 nucleotides read TGTGCTAGTGGTTTGGGCCAGGAGACAGGGTCCTACGAGCAGTACTTC. It yields the protein CASGLGQETGSYEQYF.

The V call is TRBV9, the J call TRBJ1-6; TRBD1 aligns across 8 bases. This CDR3 has 14 residues. Germline CDR1 is SGDLS and CDR2 is YYNGEE. Trimming removed 2 bases from V and 12 bases from J; junction bases left unmatched: 7. The CDR3 nucleotides are TGTGCCAGCAGCGTCGCAGGGGGCGCGGGACCCCTCCACTTT. This encodes CASSVAGGAGPLHF. Supplemented by reference TRBV9 and TRBJ1-6, the full variable domain reads DSGVTQTPKHLITATGQRVTLRCSPRSGDLSVYWYQQSLDQGLQFLIQYYNGEERAKGNILERFSAQQFPDLHSELNLSSLELGDSALYFCASSVAGGAGPLHFGNGTRLTVT.

Worth noting for this clone: Other DNA sequences from this sample encode an identical CDR3 as well. The chain employs TRBV11-3 and TRBJ1-2, with D possibly TRBD1 on 5 matching bases. Per germline, CDR1 SGHNT and CDR2 YENEEA. V dropped 1 base and J dropped 4 bases, with 7 bases sitting between them. This CDR3 has 13 amino acids. This CDR3 is CASSLAGFYGYTF. In DNA, the CDR3 is TGTGCCAGCAGCTTAGCAGGGTTCTATGGCTACACCTTC.